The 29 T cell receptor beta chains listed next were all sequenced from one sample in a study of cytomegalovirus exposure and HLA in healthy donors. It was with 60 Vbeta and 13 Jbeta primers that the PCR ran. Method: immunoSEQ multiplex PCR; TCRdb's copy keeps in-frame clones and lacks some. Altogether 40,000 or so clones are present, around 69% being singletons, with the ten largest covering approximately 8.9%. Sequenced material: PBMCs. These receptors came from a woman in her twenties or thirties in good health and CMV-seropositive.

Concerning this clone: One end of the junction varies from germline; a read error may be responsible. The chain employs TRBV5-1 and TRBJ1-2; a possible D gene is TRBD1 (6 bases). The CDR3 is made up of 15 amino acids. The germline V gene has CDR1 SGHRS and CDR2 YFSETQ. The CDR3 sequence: CASSLDRTANYGYPF. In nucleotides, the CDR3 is TGCGCCAGCAGCTTGGATAGGACAGCTAACTATGGCTACCCCTTC.

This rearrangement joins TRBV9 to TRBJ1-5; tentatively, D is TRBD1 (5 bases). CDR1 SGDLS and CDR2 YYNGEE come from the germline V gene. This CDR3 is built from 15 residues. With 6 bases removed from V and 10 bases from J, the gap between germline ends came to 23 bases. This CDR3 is CASTPGTGEEVPQHF. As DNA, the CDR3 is TGTGCCAGCACTCCCGGGACGGGGGAAGAGGTACCCCAGCATTTT.

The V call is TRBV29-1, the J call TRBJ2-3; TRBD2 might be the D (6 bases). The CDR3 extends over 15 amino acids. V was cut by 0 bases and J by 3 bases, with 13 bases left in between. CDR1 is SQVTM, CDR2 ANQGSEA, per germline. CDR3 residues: CSVEEIMGGTDTQYF. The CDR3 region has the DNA TGCAGCGTTGAAGAAATAATGGGGGGAACAGATACGCAGTATTTT.

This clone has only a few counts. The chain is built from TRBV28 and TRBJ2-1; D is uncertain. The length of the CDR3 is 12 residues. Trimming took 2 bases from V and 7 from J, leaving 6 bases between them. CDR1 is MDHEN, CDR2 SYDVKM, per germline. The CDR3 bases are TGTGCCAGCAGTTTAGGCCAGAATGAGCAGTTCTTC. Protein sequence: CASSLGQNEQFF.

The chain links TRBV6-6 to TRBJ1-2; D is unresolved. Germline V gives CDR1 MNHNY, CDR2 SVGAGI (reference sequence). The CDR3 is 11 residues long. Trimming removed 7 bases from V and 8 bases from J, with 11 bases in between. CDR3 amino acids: CASNSCWGYTF. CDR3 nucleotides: TGTGCCAGCAACTCCTGCTGGGGCTACACCTTC.

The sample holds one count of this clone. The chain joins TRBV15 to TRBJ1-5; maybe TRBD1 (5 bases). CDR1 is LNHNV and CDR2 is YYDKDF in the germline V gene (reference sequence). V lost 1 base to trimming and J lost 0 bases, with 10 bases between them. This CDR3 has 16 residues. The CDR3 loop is CATSRVAGISNQPQHF. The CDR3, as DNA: TGTGCCACCAGCAGAGTGGCAGGGATTAGCAATCAGCCCCAGCATTTT.

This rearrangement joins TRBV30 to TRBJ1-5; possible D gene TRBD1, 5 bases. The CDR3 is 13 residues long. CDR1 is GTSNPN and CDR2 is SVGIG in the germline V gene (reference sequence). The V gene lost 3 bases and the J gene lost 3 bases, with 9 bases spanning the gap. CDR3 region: CAWRPGINQPQHF. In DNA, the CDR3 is TGTGCCTGGAGGCCAGGGATCAATCAGCCCCAGCATTTT. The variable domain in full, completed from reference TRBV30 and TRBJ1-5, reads SQTIHQWPATLVQPVGSPLSLECTVEGTSNPNLYWYRQAAGRGLQLLFYSVGIGQISSEVPQNLSASRPQDRQFILSSKKLLLSDSGFYLCAWRPGINQPQHFGDGTRLSIL.

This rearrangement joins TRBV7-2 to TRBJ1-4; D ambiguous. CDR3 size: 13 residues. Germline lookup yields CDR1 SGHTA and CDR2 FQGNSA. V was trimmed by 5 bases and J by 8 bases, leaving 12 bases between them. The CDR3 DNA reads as TGTGCCAGCAGCCCCTATTACGAGGAAAAACTGTTTTTT. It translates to CASSPYYEEKLFF.

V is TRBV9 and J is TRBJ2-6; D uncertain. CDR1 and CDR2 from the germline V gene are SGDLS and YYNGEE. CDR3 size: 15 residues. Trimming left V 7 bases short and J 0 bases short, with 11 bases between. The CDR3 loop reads CASSYQDSGANVLTF. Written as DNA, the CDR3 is TGTGCCAGCTCCTATCAGGACTCTGGGGCCAACGTCCTGACTTTC.

Here the CDR3 DNA reads TGTGCCAGCAGTTATCTTCCGAGCTCCTACAATGAGCAGTTCTTC. It specifies CASSYLPSSYNEQFF. This chain joins TRBV6-5 and TRBJ2-1; D gene uncertain. Trimming pared 3 bases from V and 0 bases from J, leaving 9 bases between. The CDR3 is made up of 15 amino acids. Germline CDR1 is MNHEY and CDR2 is SVGAGI.

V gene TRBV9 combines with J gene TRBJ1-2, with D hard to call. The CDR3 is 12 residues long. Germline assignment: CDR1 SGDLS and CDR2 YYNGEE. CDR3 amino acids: CALPRLNYGYTF. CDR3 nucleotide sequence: TGTGCTCTCCCGCGGCTTAACTATGGCTACACCTTC.

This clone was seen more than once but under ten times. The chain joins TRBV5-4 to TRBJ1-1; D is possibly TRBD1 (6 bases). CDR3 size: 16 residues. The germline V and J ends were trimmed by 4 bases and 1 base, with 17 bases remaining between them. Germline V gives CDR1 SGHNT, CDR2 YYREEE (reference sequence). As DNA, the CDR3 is TGTGCCAGCAGCGGGCTCGGCAGGGGTAGGAACACTGAAGCTTTCTTT. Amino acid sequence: CASSGLGRGRNTEAFF.

CDR3 loop: CASSSRRGAGNTIYF. The CDR3 nucleotides read TGTGCCAGCAGCTCCCGGAGAGGCGCTGGAAACACCATATATTTT. The V and J genes are TRBV7-9 and TRBJ1-3; no clear D gene. The CDR3 is made up of 15 amino acids. The germline V and J ends were trimmed by 4 bases and 2 bases, with 12 bases remaining between them. Germline CDR1 SEHNR, CDR2 FQNEAQ (reference sequence).

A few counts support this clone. In DNA form, the CDR3 reads TGTGCCAGCAGCTTAGTGCAGGGTAAAAAACTGTTTTTT. Its protein product is CASSLVQGKKLFF. This sequence joins TRBV7-2 and TRBJ1-4, with TRBD1 as a possible D gene (5 bases). With 1 base removed from V and 9 bases from J, the gap between germline ends came to 9 bases. This CDR3 is built from 13 residues. The germline V gene has CDR1 SGHTA and CDR2 FQGNSA.

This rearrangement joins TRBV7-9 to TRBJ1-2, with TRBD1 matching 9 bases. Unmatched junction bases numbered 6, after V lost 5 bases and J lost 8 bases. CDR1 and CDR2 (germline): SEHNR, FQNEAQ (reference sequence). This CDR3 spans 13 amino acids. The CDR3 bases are TGTGCCAGCAGCCTGAGACAGGGGGAGGGCTACACCTTC. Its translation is CASSLRQGEGYTF.

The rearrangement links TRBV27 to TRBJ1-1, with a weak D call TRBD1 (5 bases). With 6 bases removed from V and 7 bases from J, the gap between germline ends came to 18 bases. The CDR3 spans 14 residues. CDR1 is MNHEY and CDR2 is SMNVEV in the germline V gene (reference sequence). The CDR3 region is CASRLQGGEREAFF. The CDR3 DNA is TGTGCCAGCAGGCTCCAGGGTGGAGAGCGTGAAGCTTTCTTT.

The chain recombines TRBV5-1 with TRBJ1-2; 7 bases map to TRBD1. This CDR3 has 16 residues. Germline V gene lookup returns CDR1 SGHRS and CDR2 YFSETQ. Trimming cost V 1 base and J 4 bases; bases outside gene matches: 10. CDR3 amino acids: CASSLITAGTAYGYTF. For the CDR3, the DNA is TGCGCCAGCAGCTTGATTACTGCCGGGACAGCCTATGGCTACACCTTC.

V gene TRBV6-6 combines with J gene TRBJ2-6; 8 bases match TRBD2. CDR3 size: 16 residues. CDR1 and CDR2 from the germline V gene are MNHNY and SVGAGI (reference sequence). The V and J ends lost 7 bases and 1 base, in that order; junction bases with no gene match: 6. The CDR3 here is CASISGSPSGANVLTF. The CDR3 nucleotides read TGTGCCAGCATCAGCGGGAGCCCTTCTGGGGCCAACGTCCTGACTTTC.

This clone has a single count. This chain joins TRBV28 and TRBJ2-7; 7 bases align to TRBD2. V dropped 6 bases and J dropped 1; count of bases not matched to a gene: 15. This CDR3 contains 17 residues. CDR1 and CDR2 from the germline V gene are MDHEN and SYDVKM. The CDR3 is CASSDLLAAASSYEQYF. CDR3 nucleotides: TGTGCCAGCAGCGATCTTCTAGCGGCGGCTTCATCCTACGAGCAGTACTTC.

The CDR3 sequence is CASSITLGWEQYF. CDR3 sequence (DNA): TGTGCCAGCAGTATTACTCTAGGTTGGGAGCAGTACTTC. The chain combines TRBV27 with TRBJ2-7; D uncertain. The germline V gene encodes CDR1 MNHEY and CDR2 SMNVEV (reference sequence). V lost 5 bases and J 7 bases, leaving 15 bases between the germline ends. The CDR3 runs to 13 residues.

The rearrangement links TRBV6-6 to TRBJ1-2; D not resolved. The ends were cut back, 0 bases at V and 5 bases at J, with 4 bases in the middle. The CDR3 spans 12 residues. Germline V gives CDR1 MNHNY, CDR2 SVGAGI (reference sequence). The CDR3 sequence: CASSYSAYGYTF. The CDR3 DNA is TGTGCCAGCAGTTACTCGGCATATGGCTACACCTTC.

The CDR3, as DNA: TGCAGCGTTGACTTCCCGGGACAGGGGGCAAGTGGGCAGTACTTC. The encoded protein is CSVDFPGQGASGQYF. V usage is TRBV29-1 and J usage is TRBJ2-7, with TRBD1 matching over 12 bases. The length of the CDR3 is 15 residues. Germline CDR1 reads SQVTM; CDR2 reads ANQGSEA. After removal of 3 bases from V and 9 bases from J, the junction contained 12 bases not matched to a gene.

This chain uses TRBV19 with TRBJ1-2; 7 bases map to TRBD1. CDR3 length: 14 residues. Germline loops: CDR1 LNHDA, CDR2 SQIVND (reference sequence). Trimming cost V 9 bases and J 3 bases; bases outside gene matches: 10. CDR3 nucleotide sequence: TGTGCCAGCCAACAACAGGGGTGGGACTATGGCTACACCTTC. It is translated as CASQQQGWDYGYTF.

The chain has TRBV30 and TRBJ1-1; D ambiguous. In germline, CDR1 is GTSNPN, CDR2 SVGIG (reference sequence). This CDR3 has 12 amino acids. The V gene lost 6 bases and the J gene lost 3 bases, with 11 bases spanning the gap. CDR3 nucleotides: TGTGCCTGCGCGGAGGACTACACTGAAGCTTTCTTT. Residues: CACAEDYTEAFF. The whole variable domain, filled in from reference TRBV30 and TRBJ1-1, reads SQTIHQWPATLVQPVGSPLSLECTVEGTSNPNLYWYRQAAGRGLQLLFYSVGIGQISSEVPQNLSASRPQDRQFILSSKKLLLSDSGFYLCACAEDYTEAFFGQGTRLTVV.

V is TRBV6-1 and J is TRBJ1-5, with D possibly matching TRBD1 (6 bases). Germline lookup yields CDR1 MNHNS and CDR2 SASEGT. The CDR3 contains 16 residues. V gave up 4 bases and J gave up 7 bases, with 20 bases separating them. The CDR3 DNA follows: TGTGCCAGCAGTGTGATTCAGACAGGTTCGGGGCAGCCCCAGCATTTT. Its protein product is CASSVIQTGSGQPQHF.

CDR3: CASSLLIGSGANVLTF. The CDR3 DNA reads TGTGCCAGCAGTTTATTAATCGGCTCTGGGGCCAACGTCCTGACTTTC. The V gene is TRBV28, the J gene TRBJ2-6; D remains ambiguous. Trimming pared 1 base from V and 0 bases from J, leaving 7 bases between. The germline CDR1 and CDR2 sequences are MDHEN and SYDVKM. This CDR3 is 16 amino acids long. Full variable domain (rest looked up from reference TRBV28 and TRBJ2-6): DVKVTQSSRYLVKRTGEKVFLECVQDMDHENMFWYRQDPGLGLRLIYFSYDVKMKEKGDIPEGYSVSREKKERFSLILESASTNQTSMYLCASSLLIGSGANVLTFGAGSRLTVL.

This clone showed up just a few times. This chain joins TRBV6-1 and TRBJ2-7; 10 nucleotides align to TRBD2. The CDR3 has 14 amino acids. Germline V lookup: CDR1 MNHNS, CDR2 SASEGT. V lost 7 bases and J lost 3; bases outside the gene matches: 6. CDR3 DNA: TGTGCCAGCATACGACAGCGGGGGGGCTACGAGCAGTACTTC. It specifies CASIRQRGGYEQYF.

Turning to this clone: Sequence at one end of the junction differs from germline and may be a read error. The CDR3 coding sequence is TGTGCCAGTAGTTCCCTCCGACCGGAACAAGAGGCCCAGTACTTC. Amino acid sequence: CASSSLRPEQEAQYF. The chain employs TRBV19 and TRBJ2-5; unclear D gene. From germline, CDR1 is LNHDA and CDR2 SQIVND (reference sequence). There are 15 residues in the CDR3.

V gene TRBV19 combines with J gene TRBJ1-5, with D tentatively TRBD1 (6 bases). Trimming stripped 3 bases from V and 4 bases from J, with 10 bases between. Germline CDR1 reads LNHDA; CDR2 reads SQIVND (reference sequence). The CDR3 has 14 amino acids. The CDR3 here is CASSMGGLNQPQHF. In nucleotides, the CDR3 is TGTGCCAGTAGTATGGGGGGGCTTAATCAGCCCCAGCATTTT.